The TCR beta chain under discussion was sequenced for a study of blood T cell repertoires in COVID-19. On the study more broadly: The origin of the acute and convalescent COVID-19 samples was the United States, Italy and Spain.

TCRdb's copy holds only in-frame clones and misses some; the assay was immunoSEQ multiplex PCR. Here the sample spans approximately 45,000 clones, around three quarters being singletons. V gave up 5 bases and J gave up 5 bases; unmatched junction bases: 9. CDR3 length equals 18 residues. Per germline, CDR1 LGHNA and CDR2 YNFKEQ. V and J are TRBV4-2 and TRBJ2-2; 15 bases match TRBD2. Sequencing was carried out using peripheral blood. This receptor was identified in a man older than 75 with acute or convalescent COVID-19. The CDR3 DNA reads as TGTGCCAGCAGCGCTGGACTAGCGGGAGGGCCTGAAACCGGGGAGCTGTTTTTT. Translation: CASSAGLAGGPETGELFF.